This note documents a single T cell receptor (beta chain) sequence. Its specificity is not known. V lost 2 bases and J 10 bases, leaving 12 bases between the germline ends. In germline, CDR1 is WNHNN, CDR2 SYGVQD (reference sequence). The length of the CDR3 is 13 residues. This specimen belongs to a study of T cells in localized non-small cell lung cancer. Study findings and constraints: Paired adjacent lung recovered a median around 60 of the top 100 tumor clones.

TCRdb keeps only in-frame clones here, not all; method: immunoSEQ multiplex PCR. The table shows around 26,000 clones, with approximately 89% occurring only once. The chain couples TRBV10-1 to TRBJ2-1; D gene uncertain. The sample here was peripheral blood, taken before any cancer treatment. This clonotype was obtained from an older female donor with stage II squamous cell lung carcinoma. CDR3 sequence: CASSENMAGEQFF. The DNA of the CDR3 is TGCGCCAGCAGTGAGAATATGGCCGGCGAGCAGTTCTTC.